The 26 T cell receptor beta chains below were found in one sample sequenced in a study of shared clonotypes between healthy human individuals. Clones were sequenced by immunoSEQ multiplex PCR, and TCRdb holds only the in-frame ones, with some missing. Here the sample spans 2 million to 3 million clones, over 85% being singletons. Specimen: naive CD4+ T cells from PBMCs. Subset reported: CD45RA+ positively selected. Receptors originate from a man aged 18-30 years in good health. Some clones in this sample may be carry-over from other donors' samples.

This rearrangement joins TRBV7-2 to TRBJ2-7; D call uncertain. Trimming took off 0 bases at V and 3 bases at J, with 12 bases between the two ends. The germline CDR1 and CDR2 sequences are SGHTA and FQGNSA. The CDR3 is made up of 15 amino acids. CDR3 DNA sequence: TGTGCCAGCAGCTTAGCTGGTAGTCCGTACTACGAGCAGTACTTC. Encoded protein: CASSLAGSPYYEQYF.

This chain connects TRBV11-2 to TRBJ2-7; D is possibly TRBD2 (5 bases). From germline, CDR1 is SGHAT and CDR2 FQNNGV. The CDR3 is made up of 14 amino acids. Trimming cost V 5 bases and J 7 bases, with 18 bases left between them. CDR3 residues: CASSPLARTGEQYF. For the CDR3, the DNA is TGTGCCAGCAGCCCTTTGGCGCGGACTGGAGAGCAGTACTTC. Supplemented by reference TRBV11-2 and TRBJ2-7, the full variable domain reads EAGVAQSPRYKIIEKRQSVAFWCNPISGHATLYWYQQILGQGPKLLIQFQNNGVVDDSQLPKDRFSAERLKGVDSTLKIQPAKLEDSAVYLCASSPLARTGEQYFGPGTRLTVT.

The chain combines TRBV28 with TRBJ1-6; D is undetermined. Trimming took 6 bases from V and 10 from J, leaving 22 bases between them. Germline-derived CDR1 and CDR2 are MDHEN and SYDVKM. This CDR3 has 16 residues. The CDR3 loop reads CASSTPPATSGSPLHF. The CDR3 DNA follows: TGTGCCAGCAGCACCCCTCCCGCTACGAGCGGCTCACCCCTCCACTTT.

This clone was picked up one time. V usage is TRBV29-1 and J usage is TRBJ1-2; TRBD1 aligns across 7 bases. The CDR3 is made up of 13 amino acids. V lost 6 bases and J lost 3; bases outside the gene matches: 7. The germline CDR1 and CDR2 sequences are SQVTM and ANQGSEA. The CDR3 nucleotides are TGCAGCGTAGCGAAGGGGGCGGACTATGGCTACACCTTC. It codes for CSVAKGADYGYTF.

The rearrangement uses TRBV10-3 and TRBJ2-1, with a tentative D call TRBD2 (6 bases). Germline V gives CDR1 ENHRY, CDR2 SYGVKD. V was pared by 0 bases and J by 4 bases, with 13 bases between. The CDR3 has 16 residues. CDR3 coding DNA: TGTGCCATCAGTGAGTCCCGCGGGAAGATTTACAATGAGCAGTTCTTC. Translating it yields CAISESRGKIYNEQFF.

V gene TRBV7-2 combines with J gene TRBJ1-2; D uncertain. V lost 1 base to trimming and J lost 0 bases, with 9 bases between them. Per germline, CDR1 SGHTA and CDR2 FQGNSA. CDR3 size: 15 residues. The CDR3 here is CASSLVDLANYGYTF. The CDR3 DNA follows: TGTGCCAGCAGCTTAGTGGACCTAGCTAACTATGGCTACACCTTC. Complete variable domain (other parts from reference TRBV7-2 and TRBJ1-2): GAGVSQSPSNKVTEKGKDVELRCDPISGHTALYWYRQSLGQGLEFLIYFQGNSAPDKSGLPSDRFSAERTGGSVSTLTIQRTQQEDSAVYLCASSLVDLANYGYTFGSGTRLTVV.

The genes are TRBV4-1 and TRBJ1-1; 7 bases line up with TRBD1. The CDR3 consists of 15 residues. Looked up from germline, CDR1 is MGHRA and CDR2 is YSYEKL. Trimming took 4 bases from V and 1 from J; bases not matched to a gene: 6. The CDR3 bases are TGCGCCAGCAGCCCTTTTCGGACAGGGAACACTGAAGCTTTCTTT. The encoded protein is CASSPFRTGNTEAFF.

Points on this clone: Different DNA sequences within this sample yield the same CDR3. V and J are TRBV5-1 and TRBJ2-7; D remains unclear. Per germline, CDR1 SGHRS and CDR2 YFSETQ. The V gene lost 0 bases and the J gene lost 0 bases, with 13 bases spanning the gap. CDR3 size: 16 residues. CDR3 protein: CASSLAGQPSSYEQYF. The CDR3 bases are TGCGCCAGCAGCTTGGCCGGGCAGCCGAGCTCCTACGAGCAGTACTTC.

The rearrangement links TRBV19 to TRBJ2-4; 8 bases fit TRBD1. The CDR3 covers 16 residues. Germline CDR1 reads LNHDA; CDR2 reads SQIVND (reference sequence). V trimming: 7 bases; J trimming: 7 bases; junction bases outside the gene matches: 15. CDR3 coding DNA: TGTGCCAGTACCCTCCGAGGCCCAGGGGGCCGGAACATTCAGTACTTC. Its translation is CASTLRGPGGRNIQYF.

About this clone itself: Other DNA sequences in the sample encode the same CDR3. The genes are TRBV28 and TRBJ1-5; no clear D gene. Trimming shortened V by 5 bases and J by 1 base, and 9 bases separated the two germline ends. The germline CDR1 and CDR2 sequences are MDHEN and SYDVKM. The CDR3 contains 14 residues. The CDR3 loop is CASSKGGSNQPQHF. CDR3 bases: TGTGCCAGCAGTAAGGGCGGGAGCAATCAGCCCCAGCATTTT.

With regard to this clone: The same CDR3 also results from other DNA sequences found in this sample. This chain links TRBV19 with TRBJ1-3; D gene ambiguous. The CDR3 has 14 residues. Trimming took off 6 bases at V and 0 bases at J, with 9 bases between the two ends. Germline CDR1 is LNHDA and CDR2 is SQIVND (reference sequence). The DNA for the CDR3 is TGTGCCAGTAGCCCCTCACGCTCTGGAAACACCATATATTTT. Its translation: CASSPSRSGNTIYF.

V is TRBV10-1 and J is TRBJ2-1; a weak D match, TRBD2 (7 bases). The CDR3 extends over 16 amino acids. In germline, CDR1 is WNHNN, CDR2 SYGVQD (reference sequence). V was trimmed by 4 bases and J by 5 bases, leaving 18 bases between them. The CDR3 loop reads CASSGRGQGTNNEQFF. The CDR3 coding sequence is TGCGCCAGCAGTGGGAGAGGGCAGGGGACTAACAATGAGCAGTTCTTC.

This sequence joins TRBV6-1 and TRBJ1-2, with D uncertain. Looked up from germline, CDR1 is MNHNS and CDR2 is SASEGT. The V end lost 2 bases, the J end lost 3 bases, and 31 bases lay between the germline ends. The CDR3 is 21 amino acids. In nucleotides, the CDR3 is TGTGCCAGCAGTGAACAAATCACGACTCGGGGTCAGGCGAGCGTATACTATGGCTACACCTTC. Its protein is CASSEQITTRGQASVYYGYTF.

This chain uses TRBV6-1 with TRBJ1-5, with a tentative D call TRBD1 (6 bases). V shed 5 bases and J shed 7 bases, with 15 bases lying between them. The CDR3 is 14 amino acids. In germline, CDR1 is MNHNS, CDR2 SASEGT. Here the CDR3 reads CASSSRGSGQPQHF. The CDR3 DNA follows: TGTGCCAGCAGTTCGAGGGGGTCGGGACAGCCCCAGCATTTT.

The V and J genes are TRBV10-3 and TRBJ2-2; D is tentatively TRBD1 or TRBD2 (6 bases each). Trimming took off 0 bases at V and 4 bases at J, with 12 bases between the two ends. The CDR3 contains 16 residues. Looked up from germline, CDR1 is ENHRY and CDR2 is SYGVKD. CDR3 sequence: CAISESFGGRTGELFF. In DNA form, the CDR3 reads TGTGCCATCAGTGAGTCGTTCGGGGGCCGCACCGGGGAGCTGTTTTTT.

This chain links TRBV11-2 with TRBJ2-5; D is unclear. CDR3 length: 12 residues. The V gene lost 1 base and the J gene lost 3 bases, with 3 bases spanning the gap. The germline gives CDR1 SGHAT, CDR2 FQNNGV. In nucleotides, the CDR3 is TGTGCCAGCAGCTTAGTAAAAGAGACCCAGTACTTC. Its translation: CASSLVKETQYF.

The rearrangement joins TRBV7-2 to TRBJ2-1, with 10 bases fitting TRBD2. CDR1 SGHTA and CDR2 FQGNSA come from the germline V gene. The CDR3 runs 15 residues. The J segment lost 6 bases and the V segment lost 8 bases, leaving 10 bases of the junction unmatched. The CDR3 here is CASGKGLATVNEQFF. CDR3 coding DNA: TGTGCCAGCGGTAAGGGACTAGCGACTGTCAATGAGCAGTTCTTC.

CDR3 region: CASSEVKDYGYTF. As DNA, the CDR3 is TGTGCCAGCAGTGAAGTGAAGGACTATGGCTACACCTTC. V usage is TRBV6-1 and J usage is TRBJ1-2; no definite D call. Germline values: CDR1 MNHNS, CDR2 SASEGT. The V end was cut by 1 base, the J end by 3 bases, with 6 bases between. There are 13 residues in the CDR3.

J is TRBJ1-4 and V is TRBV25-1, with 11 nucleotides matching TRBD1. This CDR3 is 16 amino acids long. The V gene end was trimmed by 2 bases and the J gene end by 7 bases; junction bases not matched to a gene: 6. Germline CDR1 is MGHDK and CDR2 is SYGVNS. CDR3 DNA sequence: TGTGCCAGCAGTGAAGCCGGACAGGGGGCGCTTGAAAAACTGTTTTTT. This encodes CASSEAGQGALEKLFF.

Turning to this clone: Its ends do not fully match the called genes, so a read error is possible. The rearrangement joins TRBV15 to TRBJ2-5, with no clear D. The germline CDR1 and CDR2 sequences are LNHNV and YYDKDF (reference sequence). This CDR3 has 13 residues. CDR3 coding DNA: TGTGCCACCAGCAGAGTCTACCAGGAGACCCAGTACTTC. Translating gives CATSRVYQETQYF.

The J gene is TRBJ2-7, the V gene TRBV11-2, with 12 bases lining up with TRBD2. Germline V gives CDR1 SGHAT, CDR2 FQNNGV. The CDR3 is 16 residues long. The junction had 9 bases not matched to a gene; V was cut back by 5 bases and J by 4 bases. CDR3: CASSLNRGLAGYEQYF. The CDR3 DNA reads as TGTGCCAGCAGCCTAAACCGGGGACTAGCGGGTTACGAGCAGTACTTC.

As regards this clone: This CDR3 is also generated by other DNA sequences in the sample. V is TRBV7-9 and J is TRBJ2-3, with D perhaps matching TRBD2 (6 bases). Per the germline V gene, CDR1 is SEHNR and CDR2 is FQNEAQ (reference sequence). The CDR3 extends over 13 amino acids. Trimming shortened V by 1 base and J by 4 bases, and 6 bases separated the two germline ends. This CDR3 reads CASSLGGADTQYF. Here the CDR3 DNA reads TGTGCCAGCAGCTTAGGGGGGGCAGATACGCAGTATTTT.

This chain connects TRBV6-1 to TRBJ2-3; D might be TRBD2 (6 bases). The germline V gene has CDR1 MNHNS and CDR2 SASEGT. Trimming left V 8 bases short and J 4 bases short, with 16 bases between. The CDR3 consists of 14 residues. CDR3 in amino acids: CASSLTRVPDTQYF. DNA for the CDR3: TGTGCCAGCTCCCTGACTAGAGTCCCAGATACGCAGTATTTT.

CDR3 DNA sequence: TGTGCCAGCAGCTTAGCGCACGGCAGTAACTATGGCTACACCTTC. Residues: CASSLAHGSNYGYTF. The J gene is TRBJ1-2, the V gene TRBV11-1; D is ambiguous. CDR3 length equals 15 residues. V was cut by 0 bases and J by 1 base, with 9 bases left in between. CDR1 is SGHAT and CDR2 is FQDESV in the germline V gene (reference sequence).

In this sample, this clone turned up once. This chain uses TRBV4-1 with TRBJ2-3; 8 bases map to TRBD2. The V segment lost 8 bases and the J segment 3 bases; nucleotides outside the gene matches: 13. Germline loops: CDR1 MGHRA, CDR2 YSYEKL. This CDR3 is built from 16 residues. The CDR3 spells CASRSIAGKKTDTQYF. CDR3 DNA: TGCGCCAGCCGTAGTATAGCGGGAAAGAAAACAGATACGCAGTATTTT.

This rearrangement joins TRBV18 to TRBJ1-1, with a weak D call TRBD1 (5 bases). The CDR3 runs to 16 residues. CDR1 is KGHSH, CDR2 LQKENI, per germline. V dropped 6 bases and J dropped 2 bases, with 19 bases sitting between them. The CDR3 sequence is CASSPQEGRRNTEAFF. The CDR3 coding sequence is TGTGCCAGCTCCCCCCAGGAGGGGAGGAGAAACACTGAAGCTTTCTTT.